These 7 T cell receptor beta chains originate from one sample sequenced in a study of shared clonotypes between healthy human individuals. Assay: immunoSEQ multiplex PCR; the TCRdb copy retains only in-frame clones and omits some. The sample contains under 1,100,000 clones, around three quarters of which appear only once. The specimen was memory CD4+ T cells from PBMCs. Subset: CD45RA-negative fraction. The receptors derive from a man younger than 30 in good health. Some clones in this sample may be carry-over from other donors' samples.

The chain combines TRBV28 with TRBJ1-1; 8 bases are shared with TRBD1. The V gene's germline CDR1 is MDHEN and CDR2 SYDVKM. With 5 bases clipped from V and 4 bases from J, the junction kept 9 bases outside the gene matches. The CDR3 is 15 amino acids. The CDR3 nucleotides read TGTGCCAGCAGTCCCCGGACAGGGATGAGCACTGAAGCTTTCTTT. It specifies CASSPRTGMSTEAFF.

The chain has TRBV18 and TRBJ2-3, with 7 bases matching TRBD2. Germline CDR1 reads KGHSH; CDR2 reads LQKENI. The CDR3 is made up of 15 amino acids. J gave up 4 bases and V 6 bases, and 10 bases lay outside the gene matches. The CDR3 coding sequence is TGTGCCAGCTCCCCCTACCGGGACTATGCAGATACGCAGTATTTT. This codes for CASSPYRDYADTQYF.

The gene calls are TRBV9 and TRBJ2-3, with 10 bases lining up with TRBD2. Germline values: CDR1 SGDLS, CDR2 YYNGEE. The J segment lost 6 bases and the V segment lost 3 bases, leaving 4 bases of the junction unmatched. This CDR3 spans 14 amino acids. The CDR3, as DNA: TGTGCCAGCAGCGCTACTAGCGGGATTGATACGCAGTATTTT. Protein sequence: CASSATSGIDTQYF.

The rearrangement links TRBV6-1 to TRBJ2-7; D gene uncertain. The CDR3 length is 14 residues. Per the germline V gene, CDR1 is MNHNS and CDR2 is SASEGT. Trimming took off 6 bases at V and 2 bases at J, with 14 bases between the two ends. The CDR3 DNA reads TGTGCCAGCAGCCCCCCCGACGGTACCTACGAGCAGTACTTC. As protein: CASSPPDGTYEQYF.

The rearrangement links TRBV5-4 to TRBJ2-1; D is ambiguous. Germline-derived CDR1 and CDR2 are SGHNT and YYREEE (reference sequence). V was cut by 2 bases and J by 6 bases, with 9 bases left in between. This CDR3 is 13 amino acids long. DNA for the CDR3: TGTGCCAGCAGCTTTCGACGGACCAATGAGCAGTTCTTC. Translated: CASSFRRTNEQFF.

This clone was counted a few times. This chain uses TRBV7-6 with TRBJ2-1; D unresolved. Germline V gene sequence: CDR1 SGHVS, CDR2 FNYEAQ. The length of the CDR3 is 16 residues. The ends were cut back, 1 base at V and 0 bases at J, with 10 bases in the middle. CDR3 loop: CASSLGGGTSYNEQFF. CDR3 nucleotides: TGTGCCAGCAGCTTAGGTGGCGGAACCTCCTACAATGAGCAGTTCTTC.

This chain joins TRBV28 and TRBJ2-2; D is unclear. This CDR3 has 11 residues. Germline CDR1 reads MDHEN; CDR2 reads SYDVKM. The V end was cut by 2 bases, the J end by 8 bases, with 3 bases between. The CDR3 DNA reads TGTGCCAGCAGTTTAGAGGGGGAGCTGTTTTTT. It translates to CASSLEGELFF. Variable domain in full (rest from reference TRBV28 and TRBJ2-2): DVKVTQSSRYLVKRTGEKVFLECVQDMDHENMFWYRQDPGLGLRLIYFSYDVKMKEKGDIPEGYSVSREKKERFSLILESASTNQTSMYLCASSLEGELFFGEGSRLTVL.